This entry features one TCR beta chain sequence. The specificity of this receptor is unknown. Per-nucleotide qualities are absent, and no much larger clonotype sits a single base away. RNA was extracted using the RNeasy kit, and about 0.5 to 1 microgram was reverse transcribed with random hexamers. The immunoSEQ multiplex PCR assay, which covers 54 Vbeta and 13 Jbeta segments, was used to amplify TCR beta CDR3 regions. To correct PCR amplification bias, a synthetic template baseline was used for both primer optimization and computational correction. For the original study's pipeline: Reads were assigned to V, D and J genes according to IMGT and analyzed in immunoSEQ Analyzer, with only productive sequences retained. Clonality was calculated as one minus the Shannon entropy normalized by log2 of the number of productive unique sequences. Public and private clones were assessed among the 100 most prevalent clones of each patient and control. A clone was defined as Susac-specific if it was absent from the healthy and MS cohorts, from roughly 980 published viral clones and from other ImmuneACCESS disease sequences. TCRdb's own reprocessing of the public reads used fastp at Q25 and MiXCR and kept productive beta chains. CDR3 protein sequences are deduplicated, and each keeps its most common genes and DNA. The authors' filters were not applied to this entry. In this sample the table shows 150,000 to 180,000 distinct CDR3 sequences, approximately 95% of which occur a single time. Of the sample, 0.16% falls within the top ten clones.

The data derive from a study of CD8 T cells in Susac syndrome (dated by TCRdb to between 2019 and 2020). For context, the study as a whole: Among the sequenced Susac syndrome patients, five or six had clinically active disease and roughly 8 were in clinical remission. At blood withdrawal, Susac syndrome patients were either therapy-naive, taking corticosteroids (in some cases with IVIg as well), or taking IVIg alone. Whether CD8+ T cell activation and differentiation in Susac syndrome was antigen driven was tested using repertoire sequencing. The investigation overall reported the following: The number of individuals in the TCR sequencing and HLA analysis was acknowledged as relatively small. The CD4+ T cell repertoire of patients with Susac syndrome showed no detectable clonal expansion.

Including cysteine and phenylalanine, the CDR3 has 15 amino acids. Only CDR3 DNA remains: 45 bases, in frame from the first base. Per the germline V gene, MGHRA is the CDR1 and YSYEKL is the CDR2. At the junction V is shortened by 4 bases and J by 2 bases, with 13 bases in between. Peripheral blood CD8+ and CD4+ T cells from healthy donors, Susac syndrome patients and multiple sclerosis patients were profiled by high-throughput TCR beta sequencing. Recently defined diagnostic criteria for definite or probable disease were met by the Susac syndrome patients. Bulk CD8+ and CD4+ T cells were purified magnetically by negative isolation, whereas CD8+ TEMRA cells were enriched by FACS. Blood was drawn into EDTA tubes, processed within 24 hours, and PBMCs were isolated by density gradient centrifugation. PBMCs destined for TCR sequencing were cryopreserved in liquid nitrogen and later thawed in a 37 °C water bath. A purity of at least 90% was achieved for sorted or isolated CD4+, CD8+ and CD8+ TEMRA cells.

This receptor chain uses TRBV4-1 and TRBJ2-3; the D call is possibly TRBD1 or TRBD2, each sharing 5 bases. Sequencing used CD4+ T cells from PBMCs. The TCR originated in a human donor with Susac syndrome. This receptor carries the CDR3 CASSLRSGTTDTQYF. The DNA is as follows: TGCGCCAGCAGCCTCAGATCGGGGACCACAGATACGCAGTATTTT.